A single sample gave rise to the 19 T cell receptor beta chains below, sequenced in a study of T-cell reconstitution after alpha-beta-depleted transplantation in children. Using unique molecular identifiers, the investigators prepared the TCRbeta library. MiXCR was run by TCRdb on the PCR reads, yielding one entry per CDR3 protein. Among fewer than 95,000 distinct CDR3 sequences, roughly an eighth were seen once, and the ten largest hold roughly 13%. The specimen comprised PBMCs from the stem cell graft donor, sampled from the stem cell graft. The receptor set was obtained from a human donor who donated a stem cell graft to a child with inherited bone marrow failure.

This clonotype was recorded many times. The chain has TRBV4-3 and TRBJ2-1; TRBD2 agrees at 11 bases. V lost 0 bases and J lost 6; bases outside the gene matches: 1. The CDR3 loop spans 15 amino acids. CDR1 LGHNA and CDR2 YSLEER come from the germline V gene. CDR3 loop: CASSQDGLAGNEQFF. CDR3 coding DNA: TGCGCCAGCAGCCAAGATGGACTAGCGGGCAATGAGCAGTTCTTC.

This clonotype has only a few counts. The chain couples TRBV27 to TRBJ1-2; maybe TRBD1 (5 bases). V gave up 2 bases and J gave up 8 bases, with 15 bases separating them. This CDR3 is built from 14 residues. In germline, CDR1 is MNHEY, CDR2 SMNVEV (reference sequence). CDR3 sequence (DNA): TGTGCCAGCAGTTTAGAGAGGGGCGCCAAGGGCTACACCTTC. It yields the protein CASSLERGAKGYTF.

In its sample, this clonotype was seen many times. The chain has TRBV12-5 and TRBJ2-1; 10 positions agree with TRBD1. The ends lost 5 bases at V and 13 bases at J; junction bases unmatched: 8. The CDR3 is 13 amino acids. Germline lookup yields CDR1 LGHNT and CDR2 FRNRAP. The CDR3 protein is CASGPGQGEEQFF. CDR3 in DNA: TGTGCTAGTGGTCCAGGACAGGGGGAGGAACAGTTCTTC.

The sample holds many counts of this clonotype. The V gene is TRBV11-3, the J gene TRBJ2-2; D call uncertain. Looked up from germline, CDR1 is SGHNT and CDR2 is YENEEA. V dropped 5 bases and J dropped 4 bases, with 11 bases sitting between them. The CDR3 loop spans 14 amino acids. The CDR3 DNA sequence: TGTGCCAGCAGCCTCTCGGTGGGCACCGGGGAGCTGTTTTTT. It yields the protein CASSLSVGTGELFF.

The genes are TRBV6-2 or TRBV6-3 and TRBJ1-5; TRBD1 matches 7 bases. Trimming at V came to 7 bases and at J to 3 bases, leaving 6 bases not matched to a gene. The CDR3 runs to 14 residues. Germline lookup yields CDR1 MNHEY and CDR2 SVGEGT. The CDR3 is CASTSGQTNQPQHF. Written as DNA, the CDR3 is TGTGCCAGCACCTCGGGACAGACCAATCAGCCCCAGCATTTT.

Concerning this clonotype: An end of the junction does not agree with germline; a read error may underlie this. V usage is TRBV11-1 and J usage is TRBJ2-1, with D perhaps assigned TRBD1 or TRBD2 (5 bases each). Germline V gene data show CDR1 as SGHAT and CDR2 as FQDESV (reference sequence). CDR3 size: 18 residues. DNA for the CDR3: TGTACCAGCAGCTTATCCCTTTTTGGGGACCTCTCCTACAATGAGCAGTTCTTC. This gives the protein CTSSLSLFGDLSYNEQFF.

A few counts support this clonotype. For the CDR3, the DNA is TGTGCCAGCAGTTACGGCCATAATGAGCAGTTCTTC. It specifies CASSYGHNEQFF. The chain employs TRBV6-2 or TRBV6-3 and TRBJ2-1; D is ambiguous. The CDR3 is 12 amino acids. The V and J ends lost 2 bases and 7 bases respectively, with 6 bases between them. Germline V gene sequence: CDR1 MNHEY, CDR2 SVGEGT.

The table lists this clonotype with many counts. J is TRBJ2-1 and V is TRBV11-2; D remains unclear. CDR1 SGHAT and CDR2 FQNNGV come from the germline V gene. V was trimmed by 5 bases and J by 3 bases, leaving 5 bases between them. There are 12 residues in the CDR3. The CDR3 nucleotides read TGTGCCAGCAGCCAAATCTACAATGAGCAGTTCTTC. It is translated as CASSQIYNEQFF.

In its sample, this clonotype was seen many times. In nucleotides, the CDR3 is TGTGCCAGCAGCCAAGAAGGGGTGACCGGGGAGCTGTTTTTT. Translating gives CASSQEGVTGELFF. The chain carries TRBV3-1 and TRBJ2-2, with a tentative D call TRBD1 (5 bases). Germline assignment: CDR1 LGHDT and CDR2 YNNKEL (reference sequence). CDR3 size: 14 residues. The germline V and J ends were trimmed by 0 bases and 5 bases, with 7 bases remaining between them. Full variable domain (rest looked up from reference TRBV3-1 and TRBJ2-2): DTAVSQTPKYLVTQMGNDKSIKCEQNLGHDTMYWYKQDSKKFLKIMFSYNNKELIINETVPNRFSPKSPDKAHLNLHINSLELGDSAVYFCASSQEGVTGELFFGEGSRLTVL.

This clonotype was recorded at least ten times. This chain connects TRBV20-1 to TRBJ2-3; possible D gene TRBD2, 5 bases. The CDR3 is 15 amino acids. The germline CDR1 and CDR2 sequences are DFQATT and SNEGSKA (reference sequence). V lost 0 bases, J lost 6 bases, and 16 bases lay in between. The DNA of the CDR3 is TGCAGTGCTAGAGATTGGGGTATCGGGGAGGATACGCAGTATTTT. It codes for CSARDWGIGEDTQYF.

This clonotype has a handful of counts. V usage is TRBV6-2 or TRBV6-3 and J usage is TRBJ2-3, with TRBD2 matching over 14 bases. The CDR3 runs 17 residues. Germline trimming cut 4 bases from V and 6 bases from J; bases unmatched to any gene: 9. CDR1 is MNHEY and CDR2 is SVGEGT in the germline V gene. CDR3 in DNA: TGTGCCAGCAGTTTACCGGGACTAGCGGGAGTGGTCGATACGCAGTATTTT. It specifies CASSLPGLAGVVDTQYF.

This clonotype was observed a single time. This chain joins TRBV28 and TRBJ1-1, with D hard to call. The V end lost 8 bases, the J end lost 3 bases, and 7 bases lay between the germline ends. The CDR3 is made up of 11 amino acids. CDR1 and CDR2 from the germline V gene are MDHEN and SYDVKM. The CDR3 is CASGVYTEAFF. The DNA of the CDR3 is TGTGCCAGCGGAGTTTACACTGAAGCTTTCTTT.

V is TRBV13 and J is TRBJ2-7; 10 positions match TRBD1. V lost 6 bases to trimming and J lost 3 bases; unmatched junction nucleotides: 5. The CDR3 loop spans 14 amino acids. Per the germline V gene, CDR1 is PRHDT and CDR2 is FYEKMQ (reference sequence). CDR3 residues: CASSYGQGDYEQYF. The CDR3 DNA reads TGTGCCAGCAGTTACGGACAGGGGGACTACGAGCAGTACTTC. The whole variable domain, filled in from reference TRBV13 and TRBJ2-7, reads AAGVIQSPRHLIKEKRETATLKCYPIPRHDTVYWYQQGPGQDPQFLISFYEKMQSDKGSIPDRFSAQQFSDYHSELNMSSLELGDSALYFCASSYGQGDYEQYFGPGTRLTVT.

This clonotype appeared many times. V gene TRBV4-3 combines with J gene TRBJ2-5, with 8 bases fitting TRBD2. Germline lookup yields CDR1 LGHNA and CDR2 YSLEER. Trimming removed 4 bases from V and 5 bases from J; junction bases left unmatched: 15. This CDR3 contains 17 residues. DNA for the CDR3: TGCGCCAGCAGCCGCTCCCGAGGGGCGGGAGGAGGCGAGACCCAGTACTTC. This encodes CASSRSRGAGGGETQYF.

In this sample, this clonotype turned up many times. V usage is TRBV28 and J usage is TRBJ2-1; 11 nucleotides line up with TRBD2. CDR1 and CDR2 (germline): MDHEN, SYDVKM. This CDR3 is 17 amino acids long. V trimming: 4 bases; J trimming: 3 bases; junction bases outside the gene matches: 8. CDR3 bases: TGTGCCAGCAGTTCCGCGACTAGCGGGGACTACTACAATGAGCAGTTCTTC. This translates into CASSSATSGDYYNEQFF. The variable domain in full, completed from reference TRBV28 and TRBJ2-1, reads DVKVTQSSRYLVKRTGEKVFLECVQDMDHENMFWYRQDPGLGLRLIYFSYDVKMKEKGDIPEGYSVSREKKERFSLILESASTNQTSMYLCASSSATSGDYYNEQFFGPGTRLTVL.

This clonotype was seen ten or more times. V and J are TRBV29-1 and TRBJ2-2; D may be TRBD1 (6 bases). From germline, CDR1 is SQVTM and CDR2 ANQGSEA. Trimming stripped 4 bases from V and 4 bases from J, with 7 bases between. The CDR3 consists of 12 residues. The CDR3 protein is CSVGQVTGELFF. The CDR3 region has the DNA TGCAGCGTTGGACAGGTCACCGGGGAGCTGTTTTTT.

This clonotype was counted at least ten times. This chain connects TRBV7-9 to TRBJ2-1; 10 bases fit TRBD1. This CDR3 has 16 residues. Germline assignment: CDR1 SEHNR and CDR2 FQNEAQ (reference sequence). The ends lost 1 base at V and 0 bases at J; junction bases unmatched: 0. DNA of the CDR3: TGTGCCAGCAGCTTAGGACAGGGGGCCTCCTACAATGAGCAGTTCTTC. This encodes CASSLGQGASYNEQFF.

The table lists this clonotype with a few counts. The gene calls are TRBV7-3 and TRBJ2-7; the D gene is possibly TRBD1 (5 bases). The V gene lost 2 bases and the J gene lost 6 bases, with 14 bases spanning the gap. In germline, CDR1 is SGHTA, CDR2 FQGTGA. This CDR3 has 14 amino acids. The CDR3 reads CASSLGPPGIEQYF. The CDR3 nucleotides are TGTGCCAGCAGCTTAGGCCCCCCAGGGATCGAGCAGTACTTC. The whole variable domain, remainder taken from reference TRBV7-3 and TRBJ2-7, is GAGVSQTPSNKVTEKGKYVELRCDPISGHTALYWYRQSLGQGPEFLIYFQGTGAADDSGLPNDRFFAVRPEGSVSTLKIQRTERGDSAVYLCASSLGPPGIEQYFGPGTRLTVT.

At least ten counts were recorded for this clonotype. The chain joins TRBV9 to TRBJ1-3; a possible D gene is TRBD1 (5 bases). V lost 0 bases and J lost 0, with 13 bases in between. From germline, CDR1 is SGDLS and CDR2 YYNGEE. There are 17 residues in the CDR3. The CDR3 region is CASSVDGGPISGNTIYF. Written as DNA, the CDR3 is TGTGCCAGCAGCGTAGATGGGGGACCTATCTCTGGAAACACCATATATTTT.